Following are 16 T cell receptor beta chains from one sample sequenced in a study of T cell responses to AZD1222 COVID-19 vaccine. Sequenced by immunoSEQ multiplex PCR; TCRdb stores in-frame clones only, minus some. The sample lists around 150,000 clones; 90% to 95% were seen once. This material consisted of peripheral blood, taken 28 days after the second AZD1222 dose. All receptors come from an adult who received the AZD1222 COVID-19 vaccine.

V is TRBV14 and J is TRBJ1-2; D is ambiguous. V was clipped by 3 bases and J by 0 bases, with 5 bases between them. The germline V gene has CDR1 SGHDN and CDR2 FVKESK. The length of the CDR3 is 13 residues. CDR3 bases: TGTGCCAGCAGCCAGGGGACTAACTATGGCTACACCTTC. Its protein product is CASSQGTNYGYTF.

This chain joins TRBV4-3 and TRBJ2-5; D possibly corresponds to TRBD1 (6 bases). Trimming pared 2 bases from V and 4 bases from J, leaving 17 bases between. This CDR3 spans 16 amino acids. Germline V CDR1 and CDR2: LGHNA, YSLEER. DNA of the CDR3: TGCGCCAGCAGCCAAAACAGGGCGGTGGTAGGAGAGACCCAGTACTTC. Translating gives CASSQNRAVVGETQYF.

J is TRBJ1-1 and V is TRBV6-1, with D possibly being TRBD1 (6 bases). The CDR3 covers 14 residues. V dropped 1 base and J dropped 5 bases, with 11 bases sitting between them. Germline lookup yields CDR1 MNHNS and CDR2 SASEGT. CDR3 protein: CASSEEQGRTEAFF. The CDR3 DNA reads as TGTGCCAGCAGTGAAGAGCAGGGGAGGACTGAAGCTTTCTTT.

The V gene is TRBV7-3, the J gene TRBJ1-6; 7 bases map to TRBD1. CDR1 and CDR2 (germline): SGHTA, FQGTGA. V lost 2 bases, J lost 9 bases, and 7 bases stayed unmatched. The length of the CDR3 is 15 residues. CDR3 DNA sequence: TGTGCCAGCAGCTTAGAGGCAGGGGGTATTTCACCCCTCCACTTT. This encodes CASSLEAGGISPLHF.

V is TRBV3-1 (or the pseudogene TRBV3-2) and J is TRBJ1-5, with 7 bases aligning to TRBD1. This CDR3 is built from 15 residues. Germline V gene lookup returns CDR1 LGHDT and CDR2 YNNKEL (reference sequence). V trimming: 4 bases; J trimming: 4 bases; junction bases outside the gene matches: 7. In DNA, the CDR3 is TGTGCCAGCAGCCCTGAAAGGACAGGTAATCAGCCCCAGCATTTT. This sequence encodes CASSPERTGNQPQHF.

The rearrangement uses TRBV19 and TRBJ2-2, with D possibly being TRBD2 (7 bases). The length of the CDR3 is 17 residues. Germline assignment: CDR1 LNHDA and CDR2 SQIVND (reference sequence). Trimming removed 8 bases at V and 2 bases at J, with 21 bases between. CDR3 sequence (DNA): TGTGCCAGTTCCGCGGGGGCCCAGACCTTAAACACCGGGGAGCTGTTTTTT. The encoded protein is CASSAGAQTLNTGELFF.

The rearrangement joins TRBV30 to TRBJ1-6, with TRBD1 as a possible D gene (6 bases). There are 13 residues in the CDR3. Germline V gene data show CDR1 as GTSNPN and CDR2 as SVGIG (reference sequence). The germline V and J ends were trimmed by 2 bases and 5 bases, with 7 bases remaining between them. CDR3 region: CAWSRQDNSPLHF. The CDR3, as DNA: TGTGCCTGGAGTAGACAGGATAATTCACCCCTCCACTTT.

The V gene is TRBV10-3, the J gene TRBJ2-1; 11 nucleotides match TRBD1. After removal of 6 bases from V and 6 bases from J, the junction contained 7 bases not matched to a gene. CDR1 and CDR2 from the germline V gene are ENHRY and SYGVKD. The length of the CDR3 is 15 residues. CDR3 loop: CAISLGQGEVNEQFF. The CDR3, as DNA: TGTGCCATCAGCCTGGGACAGGGGGAGGTCAATGAGCAGTTCTTC.

V usage is TRBV19 and J usage is TRBJ1-4; D may be TRBD1 (6 bases). This CDR3 has 15 amino acids. Trimming removed 6 bases at V and 8 bases at J, with 19 bases between. Germline CDR1 LNHDA, CDR2 SQIVND (reference sequence). CDR3 region: CASSPTGSRGEKLFF. CDR3 coding DNA: TGTGCCAGTAGCCCGACAGGTTCTCGAGGGGAAAAACTGTTTTTT. The entire variable domain, with the rest obtained from reference TRBV19 and TRBJ1-4, is as follows: DGGITQSPKYLFRKEGQNVTLSCEQNLNHDAMYWYRQDPGQGLRLIYYSQIVNDFQKGDIAEGYSVSREKKESFPLTVTSAQKNPTAFYLCASSPTGSRGEKLFFGSGTQLSVL.

The V gene is TRBV29-1, the J gene TRBJ1-1; D gene ambiguous. V was trimmed by 6 bases and J by 7 bases, leaving 9 bases between them. Germline V CDR1 and CDR2: SQVTM, ANQGSEA. This CDR3 is built from 10 residues. The CDR3 coding sequence is TGCAGCGTGAGGGCTGGTGAAGCTTTCTTT. This gives the protein CSVRAGEAFF.

The chain joins TRBV10-1 to TRBJ1-6; D is ambiguous. Germline values: CDR1 WNHNN, CDR2 SYGVQD (reference sequence). V lost 2 bases and J lost 9, with 20 bases in between. CDR3 length: 17 residues. The DNA of the CDR3 is TGCGCCAGCAGTGAGACCCGAGACCCCGGACGGACTTCACCCCTCCACTTT. As protein: CASSETRDPGRTSPLHF.

The gene calls are TRBV7-9 and TRBJ1-5; D might be TRBD1 (5 bases). The V end lost 1 base, the J end lost 4 bases, and 11 bases lay between the germline ends. CDR3 size: 15 residues. The germline gives CDR1 SEHNR, CDR2 FQNEAQ (reference sequence). CDR3 nucleotide sequence: TGTGCCAGCAGCTTAGGCGGGACTCATAATCAGCCCCAGCATTTT. Protein: CASSLGGTHNQPQHF.

This chain uses TRBV7-9 with TRBJ2-5, with 9 nucleotides matching TRBD1. In germline, CDR1 is SEHNR, CDR2 FQNEAQ (reference sequence). The CDR3 loop spans 15 amino acids. With V trimmed by 7 bases and J by 2 bases, 8 bases remained unmatched. The CDR3 bases are TGTGCCAGCACCCTAACCGGGACAGGGCAAGAGACCCAGTACTTC. Residues: CASTLTGTGQETQYF.

The rearrangement uses TRBV5-1 and TRBJ2-3, with 7 bases identical to TRBD1. Germline values: CDR1 SGHRS, CDR2 YFSETQ. This CDR3 is 17 amino acids long. The J segment lost 4 bases and the V segment lost 0 bases, leaving 11 bases of the junction unmatched. CDR3 in DNA: TGCGCCAGCAGCTTGGGAACGACAGGGTTGAGTCCAGATACGCAGTATTTT. Its protein product is CASSLGTTGLSPDTQYF. Together with reference TRBV5-1 and TRBJ2-3, the CDR3 gives the full variable domain: KAGVTQTPRYLIKTRGQQVTLSCSPISGHRSVSWYQQTPGQGLQFLFEYFSETQRNKGNFPGRFSGRQFSNSRSEMNVSTLELGDSALYLCASSLGTTGLSPDTQYFGPGTRLTVL.

This chain connects TRBV7-2 to TRBJ1-2; 7 positions match TRBD1. Germline trimming cut 7 bases from V and 4 bases from J; bases unmatched to any gene: 3. The CDR3 loop spans 12 amino acids. From germline, CDR1 is SGHTA and CDR2 FQGNSA. CDR3 region: CASNRDSYGYTF. The CDR3 coding sequence is TGTGCCAGCAACCGGGACAGCTATGGCTACACCTTC.

This chain uses TRBV12-3 or TRBV12-4 with TRBJ2-5; 8 nucleotides match TRBD2. J was trimmed by 1 base and V by 5 bases; bases with no gene match: 0. This CDR3 comprises 13 residues. The CDR3 nucleotides read TGTGCCAGCAGTACTAGCGGCCAAGAGACCCAGTACTTC. This sequence encodes CASSTSGQETQYF.